The 29 T cell receptor beta chains below were found in one sample sequenced in a study of molecular identifiers for immune sequencing clone quantification. MiXCR, applied by TCRdb to the PCR reads, yields one record per CDR3 protein. This table holds 50,000 to 65,000 distinct CDR3 sequences, around 27% found once. Sequencing input: naive CD8+ T cells from blood, with Jurkat cell RNA spiked in. Subset given: FACS-sorted CD8+CD4-CCR7+CD45RA+ naive T cells. The receptors here all came from a human donor in good health. Some libraries in this study had Jurkat cell RNA spiked in.

This clonotype occurred many times. The genes are TRBV7-9 and TRBJ2-3, with D perhaps matching TRBD2 (6 bases). Germline loops: CDR1 SEHNR, CDR2 FQNEAQ (reference sequence). The CDR3 covers 15 residues. The V end was cut by 3 bases, the J end by 1 base, with 11 bases between. Here the CDR3 reads CASSLDPGGTDTQYF. The CDR3 nucleotides read TGTGCCAGCAGCTTGGACCCGGGAGGCACAGATACGCAGTATTTT.

About this clonotype itself: Its ends do not fully match the called genes, so a read error is possible. V and J are TRBV7-9 and TRBJ2-3; 9 bases align to TRBD2. The CDR3 consists of 14 residues. CDR1 and CDR2 from the germline V gene are SEHNR and FQNEAQ (reference sequence). CDR3 loop: CASSFSGSIDTQYF. As DNA, the CDR3 is TGTGCCAGCAGCTTTAGCGGGAGCATAGATACGCAGTATTTT.

This clonotype was detected many times. The chain combines TRBV29-1 with TRBJ2-7; 10 bases are shared with TRBD1. J lost 1 base, V lost 5 bases, and 2 bases had no gene match. The CDR3 loop spans 13 amino acids. CDR1 SQVTM and CDR2 ANQGSEA come from the germline V gene. CDR3: CSVSGQGSYEQYF. The CDR3 nucleotides read TGCAGCGTTTCGGGACAGGGGTCCTACGAGCAGTACTTC.

This clonotype was counted at least ten times. The chain joins TRBV6-2 or TRBV6-3 to TRBJ2-7, with unresolved D. V was trimmed by 6 bases and J by 3 bases, leaving 9 bases between them. This CDR3 is 12 amino acids long. The germline CDR1 and CDR2 sequences are MNHEY and SVGEGT. The CDR3 sequence: CASSPPNYEQYF. CDR3 nucleotide sequence: TGTGCCAGCAGCCCCCCAAACTACGAGCAGTACTTC.

This clonotype was seen ten or more times. The gene calls are TRBV7-9 and TRBJ1-4; D call uncertain. This CDR3 comprises 15 residues. The V end was cut by 4 bases, the J end by 2 bases, with 11 bases between. Germline V gene data show CDR1 as SEHNR and CDR2 as FQNEAQ (reference sequence). CDR3 sequence reads: CASSSTAGTNEKLFF. The CDR3 nucleotides are TGTGCCAGCAGCTCTACAGCGGGCACTAATGAAAAACTGTTTTTT. Combining the CDR3 with reference TRBV7-9 and TRBJ1-4 gives the whole variable domain DTGVSQNPRHKITKRGQNVTFRCDPISEHNRLYWYRQTLGQGPEFLTYFQNEAQLEKSRLLSDRFSAERPKGSFSTLEIQRTEQGDSAMYLCASSSTAGTNEKLFFGSGTQLSVL.

In the case of this clonotype: This clone may be a read error of a much larger clone one base away. J is TRBJ2-2 and V is TRBV11-3; D may be TRBD1 (5 bases). The CDR3 is made up of 16 amino acids. Germline CDR1 is SGHNT and CDR2 is YENEEA. The V end was cut by 5 bases, the J end by 3 bases, with 16 bases between. CDR3 coding DNA: TGTGCCAGCAGCCTAGGCAGGGCAGCGTACACCGGGGAGCTGTTTTTT. This codes for CASSLGRAAYTGELFF.

With regard to this clonotype: A much more abundant neighbour one base away suggests this may be a read error. This chain connects TRBV2 to TRBJ1-5; no clear D gene. V was cut by 7 bases and J by 7 bases, with 20 bases left in between. Germline CDR1 reads SNHLY; CDR2 reads FYNNEI. The CDR3 has 15 amino acids. The CDR3 loop is CASTVYFISGQPQHF. The CDR3 DNA reads as TGTGCCAGCACTGTATACTTTATTTCGGGGCAGCCCCAGCATTTT.

The J gene is TRBJ1-5, the V gene TRBV27; TRBD1 aligns across 12 bases. Germline V gene sequence: CDR1 MNHEY, CDR2 SMNVEV (reference sequence). This CDR3 region has 17 residues. V lost 5 bases and J lost 6; bases outside the gene matches: 11. CDR3 bases: TGTGCCAGCAGTATCCTCTCCGGGACAGGGGGCAGTCAGCCCCAGCATTTT. This sequence encodes CASSILSGTGGSQPQHF.

V and J are TRBV27 and TRBJ2-7; TRBD1 is a possible D gene (6 bases). The CDR3 loop spans 15 amino acids. V lost 0 bases and J lost 3, with 12 bases in between. Germline V lookup: CDR1 MNHEY, CDR2 SMNVEV (reference sequence). CDR3 coding DNA: TGTGCCAGCAGTTTATCCCGGACAGCTTACTACGAGCAGTACTTC. Its protein is CASSLSRTAYYEQYF.

This clonotype came up many times. V and J are TRBV13 and TRBJ2-3, with 8 nucleotides matching TRBD2. Germline trimming cut 2 bases from V and 3 bases from J; bases unmatched to any gene: 7. Germline values: CDR1 PRHDT, CDR2 FYEKMQ (reference sequence). This CDR3 comprises 16 residues. The CDR3 reads CASSLSSGAYTDTQYF. The CDR3, as DNA: TGTGCCAGCAGCTTAAGTAGCGGGGCGTATACAGATACGCAGTATTTT.

This clonotype has more than one count but fewer than ten. The chain joins TRBV27 to TRBJ2-7; D tentatively reads TRBD1 or TRBD2 (6 bases each). V dropped 2 bases and J dropped 4 bases, with 15 bases sitting between them. Germline CDR1 reads MNHEY; CDR2 reads SMNVEV (reference sequence). The CDR3 has 15 residues. The CDR3 DNA reads TGTGCCAGCAGTTTAGCGGGACACCCGATATACGAGCAGTACTTC. Translated, it gives CASSLAGHPIYEQYF.

The sample holds many counts of this clonotype. The CDR3 protein is CASSIDSGQETQYF. Written as DNA, the CDR3 is TGTGCCAGTAGTATAGATAGCGGGCAAGAGACCCAGTACTTC. The chain joins TRBV19 to TRBJ2-5, with 7 bases lining up with TRBD2. J gave up 2 bases and V 0 bases, and 0 bases lay outside the gene matches. CDR3 length: 14 amino acids. The V gene's germline CDR1 is LNHDA and CDR2 SQIVND (reference sequence).

A note on this clonotype: It may be a read error: a sequence one base away is much more abundant. The chain couples TRBV29-1 to TRBJ1-1, with D possibly TRBD1 on 5 matching bases. Germline V gene lookup returns CDR1 SQVTM and CDR2 ANQGSEA. This CDR3 region has 11 residues. V shed 6 bases and J shed 12 bases, with 17 bases lying between them. The CDR3 loop reads CSVDSGSETFF. The DNA of the CDR3 is TGCAGCGTGGATTCAGGGTCAGAAACTTTCTTT.

At least ten counts were recorded for this clonotype. The V gene is TRBV30, the J gene TRBJ2-7; D is unresolved. Trimming shortened V by 2 bases and J by 2 bases, and 10 bases separated the two germline ends. Germline assignment: CDR1 GTSNPN and CDR2 SVGIG (reference sequence). The CDR3 length is 13 residues. Here the CDR3 reads CAWSHAGPYEQYF. In DNA, the CDR3 is TGTGCCTGGAGTCACGCCGGACCCTACGAGCAGTACTTC. The whole variable domain, remainder taken from reference TRBV30 and TRBJ2-7, is SQTIHQWPATLVQPVGSPLSLECTVEGTSNPNLYWYRQAAGRGLQLLFYSVGIGQISSEVPQNLSASRPQDRQFILSSKKLLLSDSGFYLCAWSHAGPYEQYFGPGTRLTVT.

On this clonotype: This may arise from a read error, as a much more abundant clone is one base away. The chain carries TRBV12-3 or TRBV12-4 and TRBJ2-5, with 10 positions matching TRBD1. The V segment lost 8 bases and the J segment 6 bases; nucleotides outside the gene matches: 9. The CDR3 has 14 residues. CDR3 DNA sequence: TGTGCCAGCTGTTCGACAGGGGGCAACAAGACCCAGTACTTC. Translating gives CASCSTGGNKTQYF.

There are many counts of this clonotype. The chain combines TRBV24-1 with TRBJ2-1; D is perhaps TRBD1 or TRBD2 (7 bases each). The germline V gene encodes CDR1 KGHDR and CDR2 SFDVKD. Trimming took off 7 bases at V and 7 bases at J, with 16 bases between the two ends. The CDR3 runs 14 residues. The DNA for the CDR3 is TGTGCCACCAGACCCAGGGGGGAGGGAAATGAGCAGTTCTTC. Translation gives CATRPRGEGNEQFF.

Many counts were recorded for this clonotype. The V gene is TRBV7-9, the J gene TRBJ1-1; D perhaps matches TRBD1 (6 bases). The germline CDR1 and CDR2 sequences are SEHNR and FQNEAQ (reference sequence). V was trimmed by 1 base and J by 5 bases, leaving 11 bases between them. The CDR3 has 14 residues. This chain's CDR3 is CASSLEGGKTEAFF. In nucleotides, the CDR3 is TGTGCCAGCAGCTTAGAGGGGGGGAAAACTGAAGCTTTCTTT.

Remarks on this clonotype: A read error may explain this, as a much larger clone is one base away. This CDR3 fails to terminate in the conserved phenylalanine or tryptophan, so it likely reflects a read error. The chain recombines TRBV7-9 with TRBJ2-1; D tentatively reads TRBD1 or TRBD2 (5 bases each). The CDR3 spans 16 residues. Germline V lookup: CDR1 SEHNR, CDR2 FQNEAQ (reference sequence). The V gene lost 5 bases and the J gene lost 5 bases, with 19 bases spanning the gap. CDR3 in amino acids: CASSPSGRLGDNEQFL. The DNA of the CDR3 is TGTGCCAGCAGCCCCTCAGGGCGTCTCGGGGACAATGAGCAGTTCCTC.

In the case of this clonotype: Possible read error: a much larger clone is one base away. This chain connects TRBV13 to TRBJ1-4, with TRBD1 identical over 7 bases. Germline V lookup: CDR1 PRHDT, CDR2 FYEKMQ (reference sequence). The CDR3 totals 14 residues. The CDR3 DNA reads TGTGCCAGCAGCTACCTCACAGGGGATGAAAATCTGTTTTTT. This gives the protein CASSYLTGDENLFF.

The table lists this clonotype with many counts. The chain combines TRBV19 with TRBJ1-6, with unresolved D. The CDR3 is 15 amino acids. V lost 5 bases, J lost 0 bases, and 8 bases lay in between. Looked up from germline, CDR1 is LNHDA and CDR2 is SQIVND (reference sequence). CDR3: CASSPVGSYNSPLHF. The CDR3 coding sequence is TGTGCCAGTAGTCCCGTCGGCTCCTATAATTCACCCCTCCACTTT.

As for this clonotype: This may be a read error: a much more frequent sequence differs by one nucleotide. The chain has TRBV9 and TRBJ1-3; D not resolved. In germline, CDR1 is SGDLS, CDR2 YYNGEE. The CDR3 consists of 15 residues. The DNA of the CDR3 is TGTGCCAGCAGCCTAGACGTTTACTCTGGAAACACCGTATATTTT. The encoded protein is CASSLDVYSGNTVYF.

In this sample, this clonotype turned up many times. The chain couples TRBV4-1 to TRBJ2-7; 13 bases are shared with TRBD2. The germline V gene encodes CDR1 MGHRA and CDR2 YSYEKL. V lost 0 bases, J lost 0 bases, and 8 bases stayed unmatched. The CDR3 length is 19 residues. CDR3 protein: CASSQEGLAGPYNSYEQYF. CDR3 sequence (DNA): TGCGCCAGCAGCCAAGAGGGACTAGCGGGGCCCTACAACTCCTACGAGCAGTACTTC.

Remarks on this clonotype: This may come from a read error, since a much larger clone is one base off. This chain uses TRBV30 with TRBJ2-3, with D tentatively TRBD1 (6 bases). The CDR3 length is 13 residues. CDR1 and CDR2 from the germline V gene are GTSNPN and SVGIG (reference sequence). V was shortened by 5 bases and J by 5 bases, with 14 bases between the two germline ends. CDR3 DNA: TGTGCCTGGGGGGCAGGGGACCTAGATACGCAGTATTTT. Its translation is CAWGAGDLDTQYF.

Many counts were recorded for this clonotype. This chain links TRBV27 with TRBJ2-3; D is undetermined. The V end was cut by 1 base, the J end by 2 bases, with 10 bases between. This CDR3 is built from 15 residues. From germline, CDR1 is MNHEY and CDR2 SMNVEV (reference sequence). The DNA for the CDR3 is TGTGCCAGCAGTTTATTTTCCGGAACCACAGATACGCAGTATTTT. It translates to CASSLFSGTTDTQYF.

This clonotype was counted at least ten times. The chain employs TRBV11-2 and TRBJ2-3; D is possibly TRBD2 (6 bases). The germline V gene has CDR1 SGHAT and CDR2 FQNNGV. This CDR3 is 14 amino acids long. V lost 5 bases and J 2 bases, leaving 11 bases between the germline ends. The CDR3 DNA follows: TGTGCCAGCAGCCGGGACTCAGTCACAGATACGCAGTATTTT. It translates to CASSRDSVTDTQYF.

On this clonotype: Given the absence of the conserved phenylalanine or tryptophan at the CDR3 end, a read error is likely. The gene calls are TRBV24-1 and TRBJ2-5; TRBD1 is a possible D gene (7 bases). CDR1 and CDR2 (germline): KGHDR, SFDVKD. This CDR3 contains 16 residues. CDR3 protein: CGTSDWAGQSQETQYL. The CDR3 bases are TGTGGCACCAGTGATTGGGCGGGACAGAGCCAAGAGACCCAGTACCTC.

This clonotype was seen ten or more times. This chain joins TRBV7-6 and TRBJ2-7, with D perhaps given as TRBD1 or TRBD2 (7 bases each). Germline CDR1 is SGHVS and CDR2 is FNYEAQ. V was cut by 8 bases and J by 5 bases, with 13 bases left in between. The CDR3 covers 12 residues. DNA of the CDR3: TGTGCCAGCGGGGGAGGGGGCCACGAGCAGTACTTC. Protein sequence: CASGGGGHEQYF.

This clonotype showed up many times. The J gene is TRBJ1-5, the V gene TRBV6-2 or TRBV6-3; no reliable D call. CDR1 is MNHEY and CDR2 is SVGEGT in the germline V gene. The V and J ends lost 2 bases and 8 bases respectively, with 4 bases between them. This CDR3 spans 11 amino acids. CDR3 amino acids: CASSYPEPQHF. CDR3 bases: TGTGCCAGCAGTTACCCCGAGCCCCAGCATTTT.

This clonotype has a count of ten or more. This rearrangement joins TRBV29-1 to TRBJ2-7, with D perhaps matching TRBD1 (5 bases). Trimming stripped 3 bases from V and 3 bases from J, with 9 bases between. The CDR3 is made up of 12 amino acids. Germline values: CDR1 SQVTM, CDR2 ANQGSEA. In DNA form, the CDR3 reads TGCAGCGTTGAGGACAAGCACTACGAGCAGTACTTC. Its protein is CSVEDKHYEQYF.